The 23 T cell receptor beta chains below were found in one sample sequenced in a study of T cell changes during pregnancy in multiple sclerosis. Measured with immunoSEQ multiplex PCR; TCRdb has only the in-frame clones, and not every one. This sample has about 75,000 clones, with roughly 90% found just once. This material consisted of peripheral blood, taken in the first trimester of pregnancy. All receptors come from a female donor in good health, enrolled as a control in a pregnancy study.

The CDR3 bases are TGTGCCAGCAGCGTAGGCGGAAACCAAGAGACCCAGTACTTC. Its translation: CASSVGGNQETQYF. V is TRBV9 and J is TRBJ2-5; D remains unclear. This CDR3 region has 14 residues. Germline CDR1 reads SGDLS; CDR2 reads YYNGEE. V lost 0 bases and J 0 bases, leaving 6 bases between the germline ends.

The J gene is TRBJ2-2, the V gene TRBV28; tentative D call: TRBD1 (6 bases). CDR3 size: 14 residues. Trimming stripped 2 bases from V and 7 bases from J, with 11 bases between. The V gene's germline CDR1 is MDHEN and CDR2 SYDVKM. CDR3 bases: TGTGCCAGCAGTTTACCAGGGGTGATCGGGGAGCTGTTTTTT. Its protein is CASSLPGVIGELFF.

The rearrangement uses TRBV9 and TRBJ2-5; 10 nucleotides line up with TRBD2. V dropped 4 bases and J dropped 4; count of bases not matched to a gene: 16. Germline V gives CDR1 SGDLS, CDR2 YYNGEE. This CDR3 contains 18 residues. CDR3 amino acids: CASSPGASGSSYRETQYF. CDR3 bases: TGTGCCAGCAGCCCCGGGGCTAGCGGGAGCAGTTACCGAGAGACCCAGTACTTC. Variable domain in full (rest from reference TRBV9 and TRBJ2-5): DSGVTQTPKHLITATGQRVTLRCSPRSGDLSVYWYQQSLDQGLQFLIQYYNGEERAKGNILERFSAQQFPDLHSELNLSSLELGDSALYFCASSPGASGSSYRETQYFGPGTRLLVL.

This clone was recorded once. The rearrangement links TRBV18 to TRBJ1-4; TRBD1 agrees at 8 bases. The CDR3 spans 18 residues. J gave up 5 bases and V 3 bases, and 14 bases lay outside the gene matches. Germline V gives CDR1 KGHSH, CDR2 LQKENI. The CDR3 here is CASSPPDILGQANEKLFF. The CDR3 DNA is TGTGCCAGCTCACCCCCCGATATCTTGGGACAGGCGAATGAAAAACTGTTTTTT.

This clone showed up just once. The chain links TRBV4-1 to TRBJ2-3; 12 bases are a match to TRBD2. Trimming cost V 4 bases and J 6 bases; bases outside gene matches: 8. CDR1 and CDR2 (germline): MGHRA, YSYEKL. The length of the CDR3 is 16 residues. In DNA form, the CDR3 reads TGCGCCAGCAGCCCACGGACTAGCGGGGCTAGGGATACGCAGTATTTT. It specifies CASSPRTSGARDTQYF.

The chain combines TRBV29-1 with TRBJ1-1, with D hard to call. The germline V gene has CDR1 SQVTM and CDR2 ANQGSEA. V was cut by 0 bases and J by 1 base, with 9 bases left in between. The CDR3 runs 14 residues. The CDR3 DNA is TGCAGCGTTGAAGACCTGAGAAAGAACACTGAAGCTTTCTTT. Protein sequence: CSVEDLRKNTEAFF.

Only one count was recorded for this clone. The J gene is TRBJ2-1, the V gene TRBV12-5; TRBD2 matches at 11 bases. The V gene's germline CDR1 is LGHNT and CDR2 FRNRAP. V trimming: 6 bases; J trimming: 2 bases; junction bases outside the gene matches: 6. The CDR3 contains 16 residues. CDR3 amino acids: CASGRSSGRPYNEQFF. DNA for the CDR3: TGTGCTAGTGGCCGATCTAGCGGGAGGCCCTACAATGAGCAGTTCTTC.

This clone was seen once. The V and J genes are TRBV7-6 and TRBJ2-1; D unclear. Germline values: CDR1 SGHVS, CDR2 FNYEAQ. V dropped 5 bases and J dropped 3 bases, with 5 bases sitting between them. The CDR3 spans 12 residues. The CDR3 sequence is CASSPDYNEQFF. CDR3 sequence (DNA): TGTGCCAGCAGCCCAGACTACAATGAGCAGTTCTTC.

This chain links TRBV19 with TRBJ1-1, with TRBD1 as a possible D gene (6 bases). This CDR3 has 16 residues. The germline CDR1 and CDR2 sequences are LNHDA and SQIVND (reference sequence). V dropped 1 base and J dropped 4 bases, with 16 bases sitting between them. Here the CDR3 reads CASSIVDAGAGTEAFF. For the CDR3, the DNA is TGTGCCAGTAGTATAGTAGATGCGGGGGCGGGCACTGAAGCTTTCTTT.

This rearrangement joins TRBV6-5 to TRBJ1-2; D is undetermined. Trimming took off 0 bases at V and 1 base at J, with 6 bases between the two ends. CDR1 is MNHEY, CDR2 SVGAGI, per germline. This CDR3 contains 14 residues. DNA for the CDR3: TGTGCCAGCAGTTACTCTCCGCGTAACTATGGCTACACCTTC. Translated, it gives CASSYSPRNYGYTF.

As regards this clone: This specimen includes other DNA sequences encoding the same CDR3. V usage is TRBV15 and J usage is TRBJ2-1, with 10 bases that match TRBD2. The germline V gene encodes CDR1 LNHNV and CDR2 YYDKDF (reference sequence). The CDR3 is 16 residues long. The junction had 5 bases not matched to a gene; V was cut back by 0 bases and J by 6 bases. In nucleotides, the CDR3 is TGTGCCACCAGCAGAGATTTAGCGGGAGGTACCAATGAGCAGTTCTTC. As protein: CATSRDLAGGTNEQFF.

V usage is TRBV9 and J usage is TRBJ2-3; D not certain. There are 16 residues in the CDR3. The germline V gene has CDR1 SGDLS and CDR2 YYNGEE. V was clipped by 3 bases and J by 0 bases, with 14 bases between them. CDR3: CASSDLGSPSTDTQYF. The CDR3 nucleotides are TGTGCCAGCAGCGACCTGGGCAGTCCTAGCACAGATACGCAGTATTTT.

There are a few counts of this clone. V gene TRBV4-3 combines with J gene TRBJ1-6; TRBD1 matches 10 bases. Per the germline V gene, CDR1 is LGHNA and CDR2 is YSLEER. V gave up 2 bases and J gave up 10 bases; unmatched junction bases: 8. There are 16 residues in the CDR3. This CDR3 reads CASSQWTGGSRSPLHF. DNA of the CDR3: TGCGCCAGCAGCCAATGGACAGGGGGATCGAGGTCACCCCTCCACTTT.

This clone was detected a few times. The J gene is TRBJ1-5, the V gene TRBV7-8; D is perhaps TRBD1 (5 bases). Between the trimmed V and J ends, which lost 0 bases and 5 bases, there was a span of 8 bases. Germline-derived CDR1 and CDR2 are SGHVS and FQNEAQ. There are 14 residues in the CDR3. CDR3 DNA sequence: TGTGCCAGCAGCTTAGCGGGGCTGTATCAGCCCCAGCATTTT. Encoded protein: CASSLAGLYQPQHF.

The chain employs TRBV27 and TRBJ2-3; 16 bases are a match to TRBD2. This CDR3 region has 17 residues. V was clipped by 6 bases and J by 6 bases; unmatched bases: 9. The germline V gene encodes CDR1 MNHEY and CDR2 SMNVEV (reference sequence). The CDR3 spells CASSRGLAGGMTDTQYF. The CDR3 nucleotides are TGTGCCAGCAGCCGGGGACTAGCGGGAGGGATGACGGATACGCAGTATTTT.

This chain connects TRBV5-1 to TRBJ1-1; 7 bases line up with TRBD1. In germline, CDR1 is SGHRS, CDR2 YFSETQ. J gave up 3 bases and V 2 bases, and 7 bases lay outside the gene matches. The CDR3 spans 15 residues. CDR3 sequence: CASSFTRGTDTEAFF. CDR3 nucleotides: TGCGCCAGCAGCTTCACCAGGGGGACGGACACTGAAGCTTTCTTT.

This clone was seen a few times. V gene TRBV5-8 combines with J gene TRBJ1-2; tentative D call: TRBD1 (5 bases). This CDR3 comprises 13 residues. Germline V CDR1 and CDR2: SGHTS, YDEGEE. V lost 4 bases and J lost 4, with 11 bases in between. This CDR3 reads CASSRQGSYGYTF. The CDR3 DNA reads as TGTGCCAGCAGCCGCCAGGGTAGCTATGGCTACACCTTC.

V usage is TRBV19 and J usage is TRBJ2-3; 10 bases line up with TRBD1. Germline-derived CDR1 and CDR2 are LNHDA and SQIVND (reference sequence). This CDR3 has 14 amino acids. V gave up 7 bases and J gave up 4 bases; unmatched junction bases: 5. Here the CDR3 DNA reads TGTGCCAGTACTCAGACAGGGGGCCCAGATACGCAGTATTTT. As protein: CASTQTGGPDTQYF.

J is TRBJ2-1 and V is TRBV7-8; TRBD2 matches at 9 bases. Germline V CDR1 and CDR2: SGHVS, FQNEAQ. V trimming: 2 bases; J trimming: 7 bases; junction bases outside the gene matches: 15. The CDR3 runs to 18 residues. The CDR3: CASSLYWGSGSLGNEQFF. DNA of the CDR3: TGTGCCAGCAGCTTATATTGGGGTAGCGGGAGTTTGGGGAATGAGCAGTTCTTC.

The rearrangement uses TRBV29-1 and TRBJ2-3; no firm D call. Trimming took 5 bases from V and 5 from J, leaving 17 bases between them. The germline V gene encodes CDR1 SQVTM and CDR2 ANQGSEA. The CDR3 is 14 amino acids. CDR3 in DNA: TGCAGCGTTTCGACTCGTCTTCTGGGAGATACGCAGTATTTT. It translates to CSVSTRLLGDTQYF.

This sequence joins TRBV28 and TRBJ2-2, with 7 nucleotides matching TRBD1. CDR3 length: 16 amino acids. Germline CDR1 MDHEN, CDR2 SYDVKM. V trimming: 6 bases; J trimming: 6 bases; junction bases outside the gene matches: 13. CDR3 sequence reads: CASSYSGRGRPGELFF. DNA for the CDR3: TGTGCCAGCAGCTACTCTGGTAGGGGGCGGCCCGGGGAGCTGTTTTTT.

The chain links TRBV9 to TRBJ2-7; 7 bases agree with TRBD1. The CDR3 extends over 15 amino acids. Germline V gene data show CDR1 as SGDLS and CDR2 as YYNGEE. Trimming cost V 2 bases and J 5 bases; bases outside gene matches: 10. CDR3 region: CASSVSTGSFDEQYF. CDR3 nucleotides: TGTGCCAGCAGCGTTTCGACAGGGTCATTCGACGAGCAGTACTTC.

The chain carries TRBV7-9 and TRBJ2-7, with 7 bases matching TRBD2. Trimming at V came to 0 bases and at J to 0 bases, leaving 8 bases not matched to a gene. The V gene's germline CDR1 is SEHNR and CDR2 FQNEAQ (reference sequence). The CDR3 sequence is 17 residues long. CDR3 region: CASSLAAGRGYSYEQYF. For the CDR3, the DNA is TGTGCCAGCAGCTTAGCGGCAGGGAGGGGATACTCCTACGAGCAGTACTTC.